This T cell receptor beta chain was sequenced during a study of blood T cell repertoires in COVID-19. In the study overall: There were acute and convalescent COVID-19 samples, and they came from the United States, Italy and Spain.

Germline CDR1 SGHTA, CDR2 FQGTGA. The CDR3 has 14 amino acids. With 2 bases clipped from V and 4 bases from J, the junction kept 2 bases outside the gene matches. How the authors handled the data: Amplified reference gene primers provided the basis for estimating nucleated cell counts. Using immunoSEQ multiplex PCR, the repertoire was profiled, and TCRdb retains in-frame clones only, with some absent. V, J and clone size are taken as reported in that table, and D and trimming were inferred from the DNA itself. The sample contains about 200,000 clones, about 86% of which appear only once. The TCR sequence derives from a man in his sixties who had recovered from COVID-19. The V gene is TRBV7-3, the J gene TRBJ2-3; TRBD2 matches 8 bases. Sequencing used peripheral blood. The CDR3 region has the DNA TGTGCCAGCAGCTTACAACTAGCGGCAGATACGCAGTATTTT. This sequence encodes CASSLQLAADTQYF.